This TCR beta chain originates from a study of identical twins. TCRdb reprocessed the 5' RACE reads with MiXCR, giving one entry per CDR3 protein. In the table there are under 500,000 distinct CDR3 sequences, approximately 14% of which are singletons. This clonotype appeared a few times. Trimming cost V 4 bases and J 7 bases, with 23 bases left between them. This CDR3 is 17 amino acids long. Looked up from germline, CDR1 is LGHNA and CDR2 is YNFKEQ. The same data also contributed to another study, on yellow fever vaccine responses in identical twins.

Sequencing input: CD4+ T cells sorted from blood. The V and J genes are TRBV4-2 and TRBJ1-5, with a weak D call TRBD1 (6 bases). The source is a woman between 18 and 30 years old in good health. CDR3: CASSPEEMMGGRQPQHF. In nucleotides, the CDR3 is TGTGCCAGCAGCCCCGAGGAGATGATGGGGGGCAGACAGCCCCAGCATTTT.